This T cell receptor (beta chain) emerged from a study of cytomegalovirus exposure and HLA in healthy donors. About the research overall: Early on, a data release was issued that held some 91 million unique TCRs from HLA-typed donors. Findings and caveats of the study: Sequencing artifact likely explains a cluster of highly shared sequence variants. In most subjects, TCR beta sequences reportedly gave accurate predictions of HLA-A and HLA-B alleles. High sensitivity and specificity were reportedly achieved when the classifier diagnosed cytomegalovirus status.

As regards this clone: Its antigen remains unknown.

Vbeta (60) and Jbeta (13) primers were used in the PCR. The repertoire was sequenced with immunoSEQ multiplex PCR; TCRdb's copy has only in-frame clones and lacks some. The sample has 110,000 or so clones; roughly 76% are singletons. The V end was cut by 5 bases, the J end by 3 bases, with 5 bases between. The CDR3 has 11 amino acids. Germline V gene lookup returns CDR1 SGHAT and CDR2 FQNNGV. This chain connects TRBV11-2 to TRBJ2-7; D gene unclear. Sequencing used PBMCs. This TCR was recovered from a woman between 45 and 65 years old in good health and CMV-seropositive. The CDR3 sequence is CASSGRYEQYF. The DNA of the CDR3 is TGTGCCAGCAGCGGCCGCTACGAGCAGTACTTC.